Following are 21 T cell receptor beta chains from one sample sequenced in a study of T cell responses to AZD1222 COVID-19 vaccine. Assay: immunoSEQ multiplex PCR; the TCRdb copy retains only in-frame clones and omits some. Of 100,000 to 150,000 clones in the sample, 80% to 95% were seen once. The sequencing used peripheral blood, collected 28 days after the second dose of the MenACWY control vaccine. These receptors were obtained from an adult who received the MenACWY meningococcal vaccine as a control.

This chain links TRBV24-1 with TRBJ2-3; D gene uncertain. The CDR3 covers 19 residues. In germline, CDR1 is KGHDR, CDR2 SFDVKD. The V end was cut by 0 bases, the J end by 4 bases, with 22 bases between. The DNA for the CDR3 is TGTGCCACCAGTGATTTGAGATCAAATAAGTGGGAATGGGCAGATACGCAGTATTTT. As protein: CATSDLRSNKWEWADTQYF.

The chain uses TRBV7-2 and TRBJ2-1, with D unresolved. CDR1 is SGHTA and CDR2 is FQGNSA in the germline V gene. V lost 7 bases and J 6 bases, leaving 13 bases between the germline ends. The CDR3 totals 13 residues. CDR3 in DNA: TGTGCCAGCATGTACAGTCCAGGCAATGAGCAGTTCTTC. It is translated as CASMYSPGNEQFF.

This clone was counted between two and nine times. The genes are TRBV27 and TRBJ2-1; TRBD2 agrees at 11 bases. CDR1 MNHEY and CDR2 SMNVEV come from the germline V gene (reference sequence). V shed 2 bases and J 8 bases; nucleotides not matched to a gene: 14. This CDR3 has 18 amino acids. CDR3 DNA sequence: TGTGCCAGCAGTTTAATAGCGGGAGGGCCAATCGCAATCGATGAGCAGTTCTTC. Translated: CASSLIAGGPIAIDEQFF.

This clone occurred once. At one of its ends the junction is not consistent with the germline gene, which may arise from a read error. The chain uses TRBV2 and TRBJ2-1, with D perhaps matching TRBD2 (6 bases). CDR3 length: 13 amino acids. Germline V gene data show CDR1 as SNHLY and CDR2 as FYNNEI. The CDR3 spells CASSEAGGAGGVF. The CDR3 coding sequence is TGTGCCAGCAGTGAAGCGGGCGGGGCAGGAGGGGTCTTC.

This chain joins TRBV7-8 and TRBJ1-1, with 7 bases fitting TRBD1. J gave up 4 bases and V 2 bases, and 1 base lay outside the gene matches. Germline V CDR1 and CDR2: SGHVS, FQNEAQ. The CDR3 sequence is 13 residues long. The CDR3 region is CASSLRGLTEAFF. The DNA for the CDR3 is TGTGCCAGCAGCTTAAGGGGGCTCACTGAAGCTTTCTTT.

The V call is TRBV24-1, the J call TRBJ2-2; D gene unclear. V was cut by 8 bases and J by 1 base, with 7 bases left in between. CDR1 and CDR2 from the germline V gene are KGHDR and SFDVKD. The CDR3 consists of 13 residues. CDR3 nucleotide sequence: TGTGCCACCAATAACAGGAACACCGGGGAGCTGTTTTTT. Protein sequence: CATNNRNTGELFF.

This chain links TRBV6-5 with TRBJ2-4; 9 nucleotides agree with TRBD1. Germline trimming cut 6 bases from V and 3 bases from J; bases unmatched to any gene: 6. Looked up from germline, CDR1 is MNHEY and CDR2 is SVGAGI. This CDR3 is built from 15 residues. CDR3 sequence reads: CASRLDRGGKNIQYF. CDR3 DNA sequence: TGTGCCAGCAGACTGGACAGGGGAGGCAAAAACATTCAGTACTTC.

The rearrangement joins TRBV4-2 to TRBJ2-1; D ambiguous. Trimming cost V 0 bases and J 7 bases, with 10 bases left between them. Per germline, CDR1 LGHNA and CDR2 YNFKEQ. CDR3 length equals 14 residues. CDR3 sequence reads: CASSQDLGINEQFF. The CDR3 coding sequence is TGTGCCAGCAGCCAAGACTTGGGTATAAATGAGCAGTTCTTC.

The CDR3 region has the DNA TGTGCCAGCAGCCAAGATTCACAACGGCTGAGGTATCGGGCTTTCTTT. Translating gives CASSQDSQRLRYRAFF. The chain links TRBV14 to TRBJ1-1, with no clear D. Trimming took off 0 bases at V and 11 bases at J, with 22 bases between the two ends. In germline, CDR1 is SGHDN, CDR2 FVKESK. The CDR3 is 16 residues long.

V is TRBV7-9 and J is TRBJ1-6, with D possibly being TRBD1 (5 bases). The CDR3 covers 12 residues. Looked up from germline, CDR1 is SEHNR and CDR2 is FQNEAQ (reference sequence). The V and J ends lost 6 bases and 9 bases respectively, with 9 bases between them. The CDR3 sequence is CASSPGVSPLHF. The CDR3 bases are TGTGCCAGCAGTCCGGGGGTTTCACCCCTCCACTTT.

The chain employs TRBV12-3 or TRBV12-4 and TRBJ2-1, with D uncertain. Trimming left V 3 bases short and J 10 bases short, with 13 bases between. The CDR3 spans 13 residues. The CDR3 sequence: CASSFGSGSEQFF. CDR3 sequence (DNA): TGTGCCAGCAGTTTTGGTTCCGGTAGCGAGCAGTTCTTC.

J is TRBJ2-1 and V is TRBV10-3, with 13 bases matching TRBD2. The germline gives CDR1 ENHRY, CDR2 SYGVKD. The CDR3 covers 15 residues. V gave up 8 bases and J gave up 6 bases; unmatched junction bases: 7. The CDR3 bases are TGTGCCATCCGTGGGACTAGCGGGGTCTCCAATGAGCAGTTCTTC. Translating gives CAIRGTSGVSNEQFF.

This clone was recorded many times. This sequence joins TRBV19 and TRBJ2-1, with TRBD2 matching over 8 bases. Unmatched junction bases numbered 8, after V lost 3 bases and J lost 7 bases. Germline V gene sequence: CDR1 LNHDA, CDR2 SQIVND (reference sequence). The CDR3 is 15 amino acids. DNA of the CDR3: TGTGCCAGTAGTATTCTGGCGGGAGGCGAAAATGAGCAGTTCTTC. It translates to CASSILAGGENEQFF. The full variable domain, completed using reference TRBV19 and TRBJ2-1, is DGGITQSPKYLFRKEGQNVTLSCEQNLNHDAMYWYRQDPGQGLRLIYYSQIVNDFQKGDIAEGYSVSREKKESFPLTVTSAQKNPTAFYLCASSILAGGENEQFFGPGTRLTVL.

This clone was seen just once. The V call is TRBV5-8, the J call TRBJ1-3; D is uncertain. The length of the CDR3 is 14 residues. Germline CDR1 SGHTS, CDR2 YDEGEE. Trimming shortened V by 4 bases and J by 3 bases, and 11 bases separated the two germline ends. CDR3 sequence reads: CASSRWGGGNTIYF. The CDR3 DNA follows: TGTGCCAGCAGCCGTTGGGGAGGTGGAAACACCATATATTTT.

This chain joins TRBV7-2 and TRBJ2-3; 9 nucleotides agree with TRBD2. V shed 4 bases, J shed 2 bases, and the junction held 7 bases outside the gene matches. CDR1 is SGHTA and CDR2 is FQGNSA in the germline V gene. The CDR3 covers 16 residues. Here the CDR3 reads CASSYSGSGYTDTQYF. As DNA, the CDR3 is TGTGCCAGCAGCTATAGCGGGAGTGGGTACACAGATACGCAGTATTTT.

The table lists this clone with a count of one. The chain links TRBV6-1 to TRBJ1-6; tentative D call: TRBD1 (6 bases). The length of the CDR3 is 17 residues. Between the trimmed V and J ends, which lost 4 bases and 8 bases, there was a span of 21 bases. Germline CDR1 and CDR2: MNHNS and SASEGT. The CDR3 DNA follows: TGTGCCAGCAGTGCCGCGACTACAGGGCTCCCTTATTCACCCCTCCACTTT. Translated: CASSAATTGLPYSPLHF.

This rearrangement joins TRBV29-1 to TRBJ2-2; 7 bases are shared with TRBD1. The CDR3 consists of 14 residues. Germline V gene sequence: CDR1 SQVTM, CDR2 ANQGSEA. Trimming took 5 bases from V and 1 from J; bases not matched to a gene: 4. The CDR3 region is CSVQRQGNTGELFF. The CDR3 DNA reads as TGCAGCGTTCAGCGACAGGGGAACACCGGGGAGCTGTTTTTT.

The chain has TRBV4-1 and TRBJ2-3, with TRBD2 matching over 8 bases. Per germline, CDR1 MGHRA and CDR2 YSYEKL. CDR3 size: 16 residues. V gave up 0 bases and J gave up 1 base; unmatched junction bases: 3. Written as DNA, the CDR3 is TGCGCCAGCAGCCAAGATCGAGCGGGGGGCACAGATACGCAGTATTTT. This codes for CASSQDRAGGTDTQYF.

The table lists this clone with a few counts. This sample also contains other DNA sequences that code for the same CDR3. The chain employs TRBV7-8 and TRBJ1-6, with a possible D match to TRBD1 (6 bases). Trimming removed 0 bases at V and 9 bases at J, with 9 bases between. In germline, CDR1 is SGHVS, CDR2 FQNEAQ. The CDR3 loop spans 14 amino acids. The CDR3 reads CASSLAKGGSPLHF. The CDR3 DNA follows: TGTGCCAGCAGCTTAGCCAAAGGGGGTTCACCCCTCCACTTT. Full variable domain (outside the CDR3, taken from reference TRBV7-8 and TRBJ1-6): GAGVSQSPRYKVAKRGQDVALRCDPISGHVSLFWYQQALGQGPEFLTYFQNEAQLDKSGLPSDRFFAERPEGSVSTLKIQRTQQEDSAVYLCASSLAKGGSPLHFGNGTRLTVT.

J is TRBJ1-3 and V is TRBV9, with TRBD1 as a possible D gene (6 bases). In germline, CDR1 is SGDLS, CDR2 YYNGEE. Trimming left V 0 bases short and J 1 base short, with 11 bases between. The CDR3 extends over 16 amino acids. The CDR3 is CASSVEATGSGNTIYF. The CDR3 DNA sequence: TGTGCCAGCAGCGTAGAAGCCACAGGGTCTGGAAACACCATATATTTT.

The gene calls are TRBV7-9 and TRBJ1-1, with D possibly TRBD1 on 6 matching bases. The germline CDR1 and CDR2 sequences are SEHNR and FQNEAQ (reference sequence). The CDR3 runs to 14 residues. V lost 5 bases to trimming and J lost 4 bases, with 14 bases between them. The DNA for the CDR3 is TGTGCCAGCAGCCCTAAACCAGGGGCCACTGAAGCTTTCTTT. Its protein product is CASSPKPGATEAFF.